Following are 27 T cell receptor beta chains from one sample sequenced in a study of CD4+ T cells in melanoma. TCRdb's copy holds only in-frame clones and misses some; the assay was immunoSEQ multiplex PCR. Of roughly 110,000 clones listed, roughly 90% are singletons. The sequenced sample consisted of peripheral blood. These receptor sequences come from a human donor with melanoma.

This clone is deemed medium-sized. The chain carries TRBV30 and TRBJ1-2; TRBD1 matches at 7 bases. The CDR3 loop spans 14 amino acids. V dropped 5 bases and J dropped 4; count of bases not matched to a gene: 10. Per germline, CDR1 GTSNPN and CDR2 SVGIG (reference sequence). CDR3 nucleotides: TGTGCCTGGGAAAACAGGGGCGGGCTCTATGGCTACACCTTC. This translates into CAWENRGGLYGYTF.

This clone was counted once. The V gene is TRBV5-1, the J gene TRBJ2-7; TRBD2 matches 12 bases. Per the germline V gene, CDR1 is SGHRS and CDR2 is YFSETQ. This CDR3 has 17 amino acids. V lost 1 base to trimming and J lost 5 bases; unmatched junction nucleotides: 10. The DNA for the CDR3 is TGCGCCAGCAGCTTGACAGTACTAGCGGGAGGTATTAACGAGCAGTACTTC. Encoded protein: CASSLTVLAGGINEQYF.

The chain links TRBV5-1 to TRBJ1-4; D may be TRBD1 (6 bases). The CDR3 contains 15 residues. V was cut by 4 bases and J by 0 bases, with 10 bases left in between. Germline CDR1 and CDR2: SGHRS and YFSETQ. As DNA, the CDR3 is TGCGCCAGCAGCAGGACAGACCCAACTAATGAAAAACTGTTTTTT. It translates to CASSRTDPTNEKLFF.

The chain carries TRBV5-1 and TRBJ2-5; 8 bases agree with TRBD2. Germline V gene sequence: CDR1 SGHRS, CDR2 YFSETQ. Trimming took 3 bases from V and 1 from J; bases not matched to a gene: 11. The CDR3 consists of 17 residues. CDR3 region: CASSSKPSGGTQETQYF. The CDR3 bases are TGCGCCAGCAGCTCCAAACCCAGCGGGGGAACCCAAGAGACCCAGTACTTC.

The gene calls are TRBV7-2 and TRBJ1-1; D call uncertain. Germline CDR1 reads SGHTA; CDR2 reads FQGNSA. The CDR3 is 14 residues long. V lost 2 bases and J 5 bases, leaving 12 bases between the germline ends. The CDR3 DNA reads as TGTGCCAGCAGCTTAATCGAGGGCCAAACTGAAGCTTTCTTT. Protein: CASSLIEGQTEAFF.

The CDR3 DNA reads TGCGCCAGCAGCCCCGGAGGGTTGGGCACCGGGGAGCTGTTTTTT. It codes for CASSPGGLGTGELFF. This rearrangement joins TRBV5-1 to TRBJ2-2; maybe TRBD2 (6 bases). With 4 bases removed from V and 4 bases from J, the gap between germline ends came to 14 bases. CDR3 size: 15 residues. Germline-derived CDR1 and CDR2 are SGHRS and YFSETQ.

This clone has ten or more counts. The chain combines TRBV10-3 with TRBJ2-5, with 10 positions matching TRBD2. The CDR3 runs 16 residues. V trimming: 4 bases; J trimming: 1 base; junction bases outside the gene matches: 6. Germline V lookup: CDR1 ENHRY, CDR2 SYGVKD. CDR3 bases: TGTGCCATCAGTGGTGGGACTAGCGCCACCCAAGAGACCCAGTACTTC. Encoded protein: CAISGGTSATQETQYF.

The rearrangement joins TRBV5-1 to TRBJ1-4; TRBD1 agrees at 8 bases. This CDR3 has 16 residues. V shed 4 bases, J shed 5 bases, and the junction held 10 bases outside the gene matches. Germline V gives CDR1 SGHRS, CDR2 YFSETQ. The CDR3 loop reads CASSEPGQGINEKLFF. Here the CDR3 DNA reads TGCGCCAGCAGCGAGCCTGGACAGGGAATAAATGAAAAACTGTTTTTT.

This chain joins TRBV2 and TRBJ2-5; D gene unclear. The length of the CDR3 is 11 residues. The germline V gene encodes CDR1 SNHLY and CDR2 FYNNEI. Trimming pared 6 bases from V and 6 bases from J, leaving 8 bases between. The CDR3 DNA reads as TGTGCCAGCAGCATCCTTCAGACCCAGTACTTC. Translation: CASSILQTQYF.

V gene TRBV7-3 combines with J gene TRBJ2-5; tentatively, D is TRBD2 (5 bases). The germline V gene encodes CDR1 SGHTA and CDR2 FQGTGA. V was clipped by 4 bases and J by 9 bases, with 15 bases between them. The CDR3 sequence is 13 residues long. CDR3 coding DNA: TGTGCCAGCAGCTCCCGGGCGTCGGAGGCCCAGTACTTC. This encodes CASSSRASEAQYF.

Only one count was recorded for this clone. J is TRBJ1-2 and V is TRBV27; D is unclear. Germline CDR1 and CDR2: MNHEY and SMNVEV (reference sequence). The CDR3 sequence is 15 residues long. Trimming pared 2 bases from V and 2 bases from J, leaving 12 bases between. The CDR3 sequence: CASSLKPGRNYGYTF. The DNA of the CDR3 is TGTGCCAGCAGTTTAAAACCCGGGAGGAACTATGGCTACACCTTC.

The chain carries TRBV7-9 and TRBJ1-1; 7 bases are shared with TRBD1. The CDR3 extends over 15 amino acids. Germline loops: CDR1 SEHNR, CDR2 FQNEAQ (reference sequence). After removal of 4 bases from V and 1 base from J, the junction contained 6 bases not matched to a gene. DNA of the CDR3: TGTGCCAGCAGCTCATCGGACAGGCCGAACACTGAAGCTTTCTTT. Its protein product is CASSSSDRPNTEAFF. Using reference TRBV7-9 and TRBJ1-1 for the parts outside the CDR3, the full variable domain is DTGVSQNPRHKITKRGQNVTFRCDPISEHNRLYWYRQTLGQGPEFLTYFQNEAQLEKSRLLSDRFSAERPKGSFSTLEIQRTEQGDSAMYLCASSSSDRPNTEAFFGQGTRLTVV.

V gene TRBV29-1 combines with J gene TRBJ2-4; 7 nucleotides line up with TRBD1. V trimming: 6 bases; J trimming: 0 bases; junction bases outside the gene matches: 2. Germline V CDR1 and CDR2: SQVTM, ANQGSEA. The CDR3 contains 13 residues. CDR3 in amino acids: CSVGTVAKNIQYF. CDR3 sequence (DNA): TGCAGCGTCGGGACAGTAGCCAAAAACATTCAGTACTTC.

The rearrangement uses TRBV7-2 and TRBJ1-1; no firm D call. Trimming removed 5 bases at V and 0 bases at J, with 13 bases between. CDR1 SGHTA and CDR2 FQGNSA come from the germline V gene. The CDR3 contains 15 residues. CDR3 DNA: TGTGCCAGCAGCCACCGGGAGGCCATGAACACTGAAGCTTTCTTT. Translation gives CASSHREAMNTEAFF.

This sequence joins TRBV28 and TRBJ2-7, with D hard to call. CDR3 length: 13 amino acids. Germline V gene lookup returns CDR1 MDHEN and CDR2 SYDVKM. The germline V and J ends were trimmed by 2 bases and 3 bases, with 8 bases remaining between them. This CDR3 is CASSLGLFYEQYF. As DNA, the CDR3 is TGTGCCAGCAGTTTAGGTCTCTTCTACGAGCAGTACTTC.

The V and J genes are TRBV9 and TRBJ2-7; 9 bases fit TRBD2. The V gene end was trimmed by 3 bases and the J gene end by 4 bases; junction bases not matched to a gene: 5. The germline V gene encodes CDR1 SGDLS and CDR2 YYNGEE. The CDR3 is made up of 14 amino acids. CDR3 in DNA: TGTGCCAGCAGCGAGACTAGCGGTTCTTACGAGCAGTACTTC. Translating it yields CASSETSGSYEQYF.

The chain joins TRBV29-1 to TRBJ2-5; D uncertain. This CDR3 is built from 12 residues. The germline CDR1 and CDR2 sequences are SQVTM and ANQGSEA. The ends were cut back, 5 bases at V and 0 bases at J, with 7 bases in the middle. CDR3 residues: CSVSRDQETQYF. Written as DNA, the CDR3 is TGCAGCGTTTCCCGGGACCAAGAGACCCAGTACTTC. The full variable domain, in which reference TRBV29-1 and TRBJ2-5 provide the parts outside the CDR3, is SAVISQKPSRDICQRGTSLTIQCQVDSQVTMMFWYRQQPGQSLTLIATANQGSEATYESGFVIDKFPISRPNLTFSTLTVSNMSPEDSSIYLCSVSRDQETQYFGPGTRLLVL.

The chain couples TRBV29-1 to TRBJ1-1; D is ambiguous. V lost 3 bases to trimming and J lost 3 bases, with 5 bases between them. The CDR3 consists of 11 residues. Germline V gene lookup returns CDR1 SQVTM and CDR2 ANQGSEA. The CDR3 sequence: CSVEEYTEAFF. The DNA for the CDR3 is TGCAGCGTTGAGGAATACACTGAAGCTTTCTTT.

The J gene is TRBJ1-1, the V gene TRBV18, with 7 nucleotides matching TRBD1. Germline V CDR1 and CDR2: KGHSH, LQKENI. V was pared by 0 bases and J by 4 bases, with 5 bases of the junction left unmatched. This CDR3 region has 15 residues. CDR3 residues: CASSPPSTGSTEAFF. The CDR3 nucleotides are TGTGCCAGCTCACCACCCTCGACAGGGTCCACTGAAGCTTTCTTT.

The rearrangement joins TRBV4-1 to TRBJ2-6, with D perhaps matching TRBD1 or TRBD2 (6 bases each). Germline CDR1 is MGHRA and CDR2 is YSYEKL. The CDR3 spans 18 residues. V lost 1 base and J lost 0, with 13 bases in between. The CDR3 region is CASSQGGRGSSGANVLTF. CDR3 in DNA: TGCGCCAGCAGCCAAGGGGGGCGGGGATCCTCTGGGGCCAACGTCCTGACTTTC.

The gene calls are TRBV19 and TRBJ2-7; tentatively, D is TRBD1 (6 bases). Germline V gene lookup returns CDR1 LNHDA and CDR2 SQIVND (reference sequence). This CDR3 has 14 residues. The V end lost 8 bases, the J end lost 0 bases, and 14 bases lay between the germline ends. This CDR3 reads CASRNTGNSYEQYF. The CDR3 DNA sequence: TGTGCCAGTCGAAACACAGGGAACTCCTACGAGCAGTACTTC.

The genes are TRBV28 and TRBJ1-1; D might be TRBD1 (5 bases). Between the trimmed V and J ends, which lost 7 bases and 1 base, there was a span of 13 bases. CDR3 size: 14 residues. Germline assignment: CDR1 MDHEN and CDR2 SYDVKM. The CDR3 reads CASTIWGRNTEAFF. The CDR3 nucleotides read TGTGCCAGCACCATCTGGGGGAGGAACACTGAAGCTTTCTTT.

The V gene is TRBV13, the J gene TRBJ2-1; a weak D match, TRBD1 (5 bases). Germline assignment: CDR1 PRHDT and CDR2 FYEKMQ (reference sequence). The length of the CDR3 is 15 residues. Trimming took 3 bases from V and 3 from J, leaving 12 bases between them. Written as DNA, the CDR3 is TGTGCCAGCAGCTTGGTTTCTACAGGCTACAATGAGCAGTTCTTC. Amino acids: CASSLVSTGYNEQFF.

The chain is built from TRBV6-6 and TRBJ1-1; 7 bases fit TRBD1. Germline trimming cut 5 bases from V and 5 bases from J; bases unmatched to any gene: 8. The CDR3 extends over 14 amino acids. Germline V gene data show CDR1 as MNHNY and CDR2 as SVGAGI (reference sequence). The chain's CDR3 is CASSRTGAGTEAFF. The CDR3 DNA reads as TGTGCCAGCAGTAGAACAGGGGCGGGGACTGAAGCTTTCTTT.

This clone was seen more than once but under ten times. The chain employs TRBV14 and TRBJ1-1; D might be TRBD1 (6 bases). V lost 6 bases to trimming and J lost 1 base, with 9 bases between them. Germline CDR1 is SGHDN and CDR2 is FVKESK. The CDR3 spans 13 residues. The CDR3 protein is CASRQQGNTEAFF. The CDR3 DNA is TGTGCCAGCAGACAACAGGGGAACACTGAAGCTTTCTTT.

The chain employs TRBV7-2 and TRBJ2-2; 12 nucleotides align to TRBD2. J lost 2 bases, V lost 1 base, and 5 bases had no gene match. The germline CDR1 and CDR2 sequences are SGHTA and FQGNSA. The CDR3 loop spans 18 amino acids. In DNA form, the CDR3 reads TGTGCCAGCAGCTTAGTGGCTAGCGGGAGGGGAAACACCGGGGAGCTGTTTTTT. The encoded protein is CASSLVASGRGNTGELFF. Together with reference TRBV7-2 and TRBJ2-2, the CDR3 gives the full variable domain: GAGVSQSPSNKVTEKGKDVELRCDPISGHTALYWYRQSLGQGLEFLIYFQGNSAPDKSGLPSDRFSAERTGGSVSTLTIQRTQQEDSAVYLCASSLVASGRGNTGELFFGEGSRLTVL.

A single count supports this clone. The rearrangement links TRBV5-1 to TRBJ2-7; 7 bases map to TRBD1. V shed 1 base, J shed 1 base, and the junction held 8 bases outside the gene matches. The CDR3 runs 16 residues. Germline values: CDR1 SGHRS, CDR2 YFSETQ. This CDR3 is CASSLRSDRLSYEQYF. CDR3 in DNA: TGCGCCAGCAGCTTGCGGTCGGACAGGCTGTCCTACGAGCAGTACTTC.